The TCR beta chain described here comes from a study of graft-versus-host responses after intestinal transplantation. Study background: Transplantation in recipients was multivisceral, liver-intestinal, or isolated intestinal. All of the recipients had induction that used anti-thymocyte globulin, then tacrolimus and steroids for approximately 3 years.

Remarks on this clone: Its target is not known.

The study, taken as a whole, reports: Some patients had graft-donor T cell macrochimerism, and their allografts showed high graft-versus-host to host-versus-graft clonal ratios.

TCRdb's table, derived via immunoSEQ multiplex PCR, lists solely in-frame clones and lacks some. This table has 100,000 or so clones, roughly 91% appearing once. The sequence was obtained from a human donor who was the organ donor for an intestinal transplant. The specimen comprised unstimulated CD4+ T cells sorted from spleen or lymph node cells, sampled before transplant.

The CDR3 loop is CASSQAGFSYNEQFF. CDR3 coding DNA: TGCGCCAGCAGCCAAGCCGGGTTCTCCTACAATGAGCAGTTCTTC. This chain joins TRBV4-1 and TRBJ2-1; D gene ambiguous. The CDR3 consists of 15 residues. Trimming shortened V by 1 base and J by 0 bases, and 7 bases separated the two germline ends. Per germline, CDR1 MGHRA and CDR2 YSYEKL.